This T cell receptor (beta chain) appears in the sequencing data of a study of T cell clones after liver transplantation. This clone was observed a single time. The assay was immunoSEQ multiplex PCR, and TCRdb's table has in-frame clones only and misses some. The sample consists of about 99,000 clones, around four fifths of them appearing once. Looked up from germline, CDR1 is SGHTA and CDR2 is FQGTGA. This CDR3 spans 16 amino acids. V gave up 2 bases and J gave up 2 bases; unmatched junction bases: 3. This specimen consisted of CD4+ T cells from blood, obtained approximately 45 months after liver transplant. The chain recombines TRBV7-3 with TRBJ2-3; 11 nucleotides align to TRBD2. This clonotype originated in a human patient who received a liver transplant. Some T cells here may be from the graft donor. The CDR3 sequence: CASSLAGLADTDTQYF. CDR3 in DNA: TGTGCCAGCAGCTTAGCGGGACTAGCGGACACAGATACGCAGTATTTT.